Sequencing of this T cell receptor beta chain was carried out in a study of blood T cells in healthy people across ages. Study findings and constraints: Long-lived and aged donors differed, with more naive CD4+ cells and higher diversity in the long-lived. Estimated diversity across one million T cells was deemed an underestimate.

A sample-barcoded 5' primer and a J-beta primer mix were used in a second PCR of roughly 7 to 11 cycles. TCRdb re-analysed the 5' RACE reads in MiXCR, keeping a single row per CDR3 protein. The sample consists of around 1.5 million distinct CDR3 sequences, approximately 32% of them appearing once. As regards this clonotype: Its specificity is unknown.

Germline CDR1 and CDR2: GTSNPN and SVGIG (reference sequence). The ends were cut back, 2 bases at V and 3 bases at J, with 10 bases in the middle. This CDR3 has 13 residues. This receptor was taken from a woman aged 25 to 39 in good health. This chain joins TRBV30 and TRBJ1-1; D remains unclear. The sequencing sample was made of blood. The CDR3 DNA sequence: TGTGCCTGGAGTCCGAGGTTGGACACTGAAGCTTTCTTT. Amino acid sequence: CAWSPRLDTEAFF.